This TCR beta chain is from a study of glioma-infiltrating T cells after dendritic cell vaccination. Study background: Dendritic cell vaccination trial patients had either newly diagnosed or recurrent glioblastoma. Between about 2003 and 2013, patients got autologous tumor lysate-pulsed dendritic cell vaccines.

The germline gives CDR1 SGHDT, CDR2 YYEEEE. CDR3 length: 15 residues. The primer mix had 60 V beta and 13 J beta primers. Profiling relied on immunoSEQ multiplex PCR, and the TCRdb table lists in-frame clones only, not all of them. This sample yields some 70,000 clones, of which about 81% are seen a single time; 9.2% belongs to the top ten. No glioblastoma patient carried an isocitrate dehydrogenase mutation. Concerning this clone itself: Compared with germline, one end of the junction differs, possibly owing to a read error. The same CDR3 is also encoded by other DNA sequences in this sample.

This TCR was recovered from a human donor with glioblastoma. This chain joins TRBV5-6 and TRBJ2-1, with D possibly TRBD2 on 5 matching bases. The material sequenced was blood, taken before dendritic cell vaccination. In nucleotides, the CDR3 is TGTGCTAGCAGCCGCACTGTCGGGGAACACAATGAGCAGTTCTTC. Protein: CASSRTVGEHNEQFF.